This T cell receptor beta chain was captured by sequencing in a study of CD8 T cells in ankylosing spondylitis. CDR3 size: 13 residues. V was clipped by 3 bases and J by 5 bases; unmatched bases: 2. CDR1 and CDR2 (germline): WSHSY, SAAADI. This clonotype has ten or more counts. TCRdb re-called the 5' RACE reads with MiXCR, one entry per CDR3 protein. Of roughly 230,000 distinct CDR3 sequences detected, roughly a tenth appear once; the ten largest clones hold less than 3%. The specimen sequenced was blood, either unsorted or a sorted T cell fraction (not recorded which). V usage is TRBV10-2 and J usage is TRBJ1-1; 8 positions agree with TRBD1. This TCR came from a male donor with ankylosing spondylitis or in good health (not recorded which). The CDR3 DNA is TGCGCCAGCAGTGAAGGACAGGGAACTGAAGCTTTCTTT. It translates to CASSEGQGTEAFF.